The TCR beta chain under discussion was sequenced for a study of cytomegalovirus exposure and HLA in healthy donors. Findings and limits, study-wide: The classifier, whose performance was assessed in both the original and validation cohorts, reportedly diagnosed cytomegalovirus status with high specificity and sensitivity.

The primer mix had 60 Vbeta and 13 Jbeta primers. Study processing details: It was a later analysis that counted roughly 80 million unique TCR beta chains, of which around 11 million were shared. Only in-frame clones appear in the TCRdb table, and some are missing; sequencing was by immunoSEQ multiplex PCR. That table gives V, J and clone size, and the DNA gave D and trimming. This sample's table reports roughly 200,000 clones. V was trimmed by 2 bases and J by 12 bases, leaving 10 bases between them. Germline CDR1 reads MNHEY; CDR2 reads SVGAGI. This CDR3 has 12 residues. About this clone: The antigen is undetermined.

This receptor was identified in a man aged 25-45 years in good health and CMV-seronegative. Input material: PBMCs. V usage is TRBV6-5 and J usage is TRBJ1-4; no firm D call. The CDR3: CASSYNGIQLFF. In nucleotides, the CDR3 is TGTGCCAGCAGTTACAATGGCATTCAACTGTTTTTT.